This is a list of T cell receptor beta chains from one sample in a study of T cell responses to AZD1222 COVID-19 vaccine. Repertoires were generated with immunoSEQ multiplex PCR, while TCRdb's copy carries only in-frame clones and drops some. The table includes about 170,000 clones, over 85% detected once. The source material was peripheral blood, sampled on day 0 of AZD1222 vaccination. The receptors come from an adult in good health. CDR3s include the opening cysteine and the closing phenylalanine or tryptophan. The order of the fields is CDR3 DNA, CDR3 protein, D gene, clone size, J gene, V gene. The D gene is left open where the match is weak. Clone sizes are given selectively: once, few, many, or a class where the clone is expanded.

CDR3 DNA: TGTGCCAGCAGCTTAATGGCCGGGGAGCTGTTTTTT
CDR3 protein: CASSLMAGELFF
D gene: .
clone size: .
J gene: TRBJ2-2
V gene: TRBV7-9

CDR3 DNA: TGTGCTAGTGGTTGGGGGTCTTACGAGCAGTACTTC
CDR3 protein: CASGWGSYEQYF
D gene: .
clone size: .
J gene: TRBJ2-7
V gene: TRBV12-5

CDR3 DNA: TGTGCCTGGAGTTTTAGCGGGGGAGGCTACGAGCAGTACTTC
CDR3 protein: CAWSFSGGGYEQYF
D gene: TRBD2
clone size: .
J gene: TRBJ2-7
V gene: TRBV30

CDR3 DNA: TGCGCCAGCAGCCTAAGCCCGGCAGGGGAAAAACTGTTTTTT
CDR3 protein: CASSLSPAGEKLFF
D gene: .
clone size: .
J gene: TRBJ1-4
V gene: TRBV5-1

CDR3 DNA: TGCGCCAGCAGCCCGGGACAGGCCCCCACAGATACGCAGTATTTT
CDR3 protein: CASSPGQAPTDTQYF
D gene: TRBD1
clone size: .
J gene: TRBJ2-3
V gene: TRBV5-1

CDR3 DNA: TGTGCCAGCAGCGCCCTGACAGCGGCCAACACTGAAGCTTTCTTT
CDR3 protein: CASSALTAANTEAFF
D gene: .
clone size: few
J gene: TRBJ1-1
V gene: TRBV9

CDR3 DNA: TGCAGCGTTCAAGCTGCGACAAGCACAGATACGCAGTATTTT
CDR3 protein: CSVQAATSTDTQYF
D gene: .
clone size: .
J gene: TRBJ2-3
V gene: TRBV29-1

CDR3 DNA: TGTGCCTGGGACAGGGACTCCTACGAGCAGTACTTC
CDR3 protein: CAWDRDSYEQYF
D gene: TRBD1
clone size: .
J gene: TRBJ2-7
V gene: TRBV30

CDR3 DNA: TGCGCCAGCAGCCAAGATCGTAGGGGGAACACTGAAGCTTTCTTT
CDR3 protein: CASSQDRRGNTEAFF
D gene: .
clone size: .
J gene: TRBJ1-1
V gene: TRBV4-1

CDR3 DNA: TGTGCCAGCAGCTTAGAGGGACAGGGGGCTTCGAGTGAAAAACTGTTTTTT
CDR3 protein: CASSLEGQGASSEKLFF
D gene: TRBD1
clone size: .
J gene: TRBJ1-4
V gene: TRBV7-9

CDR3 DNA: TGTGCCACCAGTGCCCCGGGCAGGCGTAATGGGGAACTGTTTTTT
CDR3 protein: CATSAPGRRNGELFF
D gene: .
clone size: .
J gene: TRBJ1-4
V gene: TRBV24-1

CDR3 DNA: TGTGCCAGCAGCTTAAGGACAGGGAACACTGAAGCTTTCTTT
CDR3 protein: CASSLRTGNTEAFF
D gene: TRBD1
clone size: .
J gene: TRBJ1-1
V gene: TRBV5-5

CDR3 DNA: TGTGCCAGCAGCTTTTCCTCTACAGCTGTAGCTTTCTTT
CDR3 protein: CASSFSSTAVAFF
D gene: .
clone size: once
J gene: TRBJ1-1
V gene: TRBV13

CDR3 DNA: TGTGCCAGCAGTTACTCGAGCCACCAAGAGACCCAGTACTTC
CDR3 protein: CASSYSSHQETQYF
D gene: .
clone size: .
J gene: TRBJ2-5
V gene: TRBV6-5

CDR3 DNA: TGCGCCAGCAGCATCGGGAGCACCTATAATTCACCCCTCCACTTT
CDR3 protein: CASSIGSTYNSPLHF
D gene: .
clone size: .
J gene: TRBJ1-6
V gene: TRBV5-1

CDR3 DNA: TGTGCCAGTCGGACTAGCGGGGCCGGGGGCCTAGCCAAAAACATTCAGTACTTC
CDR3 protein: CASRTSGAGGLAKNIQYF
D gene: TRBD2
clone size: .
J gene: TRBJ2-4
V gene: TRBV19

CDR3 DNA: TGTGCCAGCAGCCAAGCAAGCGGGAGGTACTACGAGCAGTACTTC
CDR3 protein: CASSQASGRYYEQYF
D gene: TRBD2
clone size: .
J gene: TRBJ2-7
V gene: TRBV3-1/TRBV3-2

CDR3 DNA: TGTGCCAGCAGCCCCCGGGTGGGGGGCGTAAATACGCAGTATTTT
CDR3 protein: CASSPRVGGVNTQYF
D gene: .
clone size: .
J gene: TRBJ2-3
V gene: TRBV3-1/TRBV3-2

CDR3 DNA: TGCGCCAGCAGCCAAGGAACAGGGAGGGATGGCTACACCTTC
CDR3 protein: CASSQGTGRDGYTF
D gene: .
clone size: .
J gene: TRBJ1-2
V gene: TRBV4-3

CDR3 DNA: TGTGCCAGCAGCCTACGCCTTCTGTCCAACTCCTACAATGAGCAGTTCTTC
CDR3 protein: CASSLRLLSNSYNEQFF
D gene: .
clone size: .
J gene: TRBJ2-1
V gene: TRBV14

CDR3 DNA: TGTGCCAGCAGCGTAGTTGTTGGGAGCTATATAGGGGAGCAGTTCTTC
CDR3 protein: CASSVVVGSYIGEQFF
D gene: .
clone size: .
J gene: TRBJ2-1
V gene: TRBV9

CDR3 DNA: TGTGCCAGCAGCTTAGCTCGGCGATCCGGACAAGGCCCCACTAGCAATCAGCCCCAGCATTTT
CDR3 protein: CASSLARRSGQGPTSNQPQHF
D gene: .
clone size: .
J gene: TRBJ1-5
V gene: TRBV7-8

CDR3 DNA: TGCGCCAGCAGCTTAAACTACGAGCAGTACTTC
CDR3 protein: CASSLNYEQYF
D gene: .
clone size: .
J gene: TRBJ2-7
V gene: TRBV5-1

CDR3 DNA: TGTGCCAGCAGTTACTCAACAAGCAGGAGGGGTTACGAGCAGTACTTC
CDR3 protein: CASSYSTSRRGYEQYF
D gene: .
clone size: .
J gene: TRBJ2-7
V gene: TRBV6-5

CDR3 DNA: TGTGCCGCTTGGACAGGGGGCCGTCAGTTCTTC
CDR3 protein: CAAWTGGRQFF
D gene: TRBD1
clone size: .
J gene: TRBJ2-1
V gene: TRBV6-6

CDR3 DNA: TGTGCCAGCAGTTACTCTTGGCAGGGCCATGGCTACACCTTC
CDR3 protein: CASSYSWQGHGYTF
D gene: .
clone size: .
J gene: TRBJ1-2
V gene: TRBV6-2/TRBV6-3

CDR3 DNA: TGTGCCAGCAGTTCCCCGGTCGCGGACTCTGGGGCCAACGTCCTGACTTTC
CDR3 protein: CASSSPVADSGANVLTF
D gene: .
clone size: .
J gene: TRBJ2-6
V gene: TRBV27

CDR3 DNA: TGTGCCACCAGTGACCCTAGGACGACCACCGAGACCCAGTACTTC
CDR3 protein: CATSDPRTTTETQYF
D gene: .
clone size: .
J gene: TRBJ2-5
V gene: TRBV24-1

CDR3 DNA: TGTGCCATCAGTGGACAGGGGAGAGGTGAAGCTTTCTTT
CDR3 protein: CAISGQGRGEAFF
D gene: TRBD1
clone size: once
J gene: TRBJ1-1
V gene: TRBV10-3

CDR3 DNA: TGTGCCAGCAGTTACCGCCAGACGGGGAATCGGGAGCAGTTCTTC
CDR3 protein: CASSYRQTGNREQFF
D gene: .
clone size: .
J gene: TRBJ2-1
V gene: TRBV6-2/TRBV6-3

CDR3 DNA: TGTGCCAGCAGTGCCTGGACAGGGATTGCAACTAATGAAAAACTGTTTTTT
CDR3 protein: CASSAWTGIATNEKLFF
D gene: TRBD1
clone size: .
J gene: TRBJ1-4
V gene: TRBV6-1

CDR3 DNA: TGTGCCAGCAGCATCCGGGGACTAGCGGGAACCGGGGAGCTGTTTTTT
CDR3 protein: CASSIRGLAGTGELFF
D gene: TRBD2
clone size: .
J gene: TRBJ2-2
V gene: TRBV5-4

CDR3 DNA: TGCGCCAGCAGCCAAGTATGGACGGACTATGGCTACACCTTC
CDR3 protein: CASSQVWTDYGYTF
D gene: .
clone size: .
J gene: TRBJ1-2
V gene: TRBV4-1

CDR3 DNA: TGCGCCAGCAGCTTGTCTGGGCAGGGAGAGACCCAGTACTTC
CDR3 protein: CASSLSGQGETQYF
D gene: .
clone size: .
J gene: TRBJ2-5
V gene: TRBV5-1

CDR3 DNA: TGTGCCAGCAGCCGGGGGACAGGGGCGACCTACGAGCAGTACTTC
CDR3 protein: CASSRGTGATYEQYF
D gene: TRBD1
clone size: .
J gene: TRBJ2-7
V gene: TRBV7-9

CDR3 DNA: TGTGCCTGGAGTACCGCGGTAGGGCATTCACCCCTCCACTTT
CDR3 protein: CAWSTAVGHSPLHF
D gene: .
clone size: .
J gene: TRBJ1-6
V gene: TRBV30

CDR3 DNA: TGTGCCAGCAGCTCGAAGAGCAATCAGCCCCAGCATTTT
CDR3 protein: CASSSKSNQPQHF
D gene: .
clone size: .
J gene: TRBJ1-5
V gene: TRBV6-5

CDR3 DNA: TGCGCCAGCAAACCGGGACCCAACAATGAGCAGTTCTTC
CDR3 protein: CASKPGPNNEQFF
D gene: .
clone size: .
J gene: TRBJ2-1
V gene: TRBV10-2

CDR3 DNA: TGCGCCAGCAGTGAGTCGGGACTAGCTATTTACGAGCAGTACTTC
CDR3 protein: CASSESGLAIYEQYF
D gene: TRBD2
clone size: .
J gene: TRBJ2-7
V gene: TRBV10-2

CDR3 DNA: TGTGCCAGCAGTTACTCGCCCTCCTTAGGTGCCTACGAGCAGTACTTC
CDR3 protein: CASSYSPSLGAYEQYF
D gene: .
clone size: once
J gene: TRBJ2-7
V gene: TRBV6-5

CDR3 DNA: TGTGCCAGCAGCTCCCTAGCGGGGTTCTACAATGAGCAGTTCTTC
CDR3 protein: CASSSLAGFYNEQFF
D gene: TRBD2
clone size: .
J gene: TRBJ2-1
V gene: TRBV11-2

CDR3 DNA: TGTGCCAGCATTCTTATGGGGCTTGGCTATGGCTACACCTTC
CDR3 protein: CASILMGLGYGYTF
D gene: .
clone size: .
J gene: TRBJ1-2
V gene: TRBV2

CDR3 DNA: TGTGCCAGCAGAGAAATCGGGACAGGGGGCGACGGCTACACCTTC
CDR3 protein: CASREIGTGGDGYTF
D gene: TRBD1
clone size: .
J gene: TRBJ1-2
V gene: TRBV6-4

CDR3 DNA: TGTGCCAGCAGTTTCCGCAGGGGGTCTGGAAACACCATATATTTT
CDR3 protein: CASSFRRGSGNTIYF
D gene: TRBD1
clone size: .
J gene: TRBJ1-3
V gene: TRBV27

CDR3 DNA: TGTGCCAGCAGTTTACAGGCACAGCCCCAGCATTTT
CDR3 protein: CASSLQAQPQHF
D gene: .
clone size: .
J gene: TRBJ1-5
V gene: TRBV12-3/TRBV12-4

CDR3 DNA: TGTGCCAGCAGCCCCGACAGGAGCTCCTACGAGCAGTACTTC
CDR3 protein: CASSPDRSSYEQYF
D gene: .
clone size: .
J gene: TRBJ2-7
V gene: TRBV7-8

CDR3 DNA: TGTGCCAGCAGTTCAGGGTATAGGCGTACCGGGGAGCTGTTTTTT
CDR3 protein: CASSSGYRRTGELFF
D gene: .
clone size: .
J gene: TRBJ2-2
V gene: TRBV27

CDR3 DNA: TGTGCCAGCAGCGACCGCGGGACAGGGGTCGATGAGCAGTTCTTC
CDR3 protein: CASSDRGTGVDEQFF
D gene: TRBD1
clone size: .
J gene: TRBJ2-1
V gene: TRBV5-8

CDR3 DNA: TGCGCCAGCAGCCAAGATCAGAGGGTATCCTACGAGCAGTACTTC
CDR3 protein: CASSQDQRVSYEQYF
D gene: .
clone size: once
J gene: TRBJ2-7
V gene: TRBV4-1

CDR3 DNA: TGTGCCAGCAGCCGGTTTGGGGACACTGAAGCTTTCTTT
CDR3 protein: CASSRFGDTEAFF
D gene: .
clone size: .
J gene: TRBJ1-1
V gene: TRBV6-5

CDR3 DNA: TGCGCCAGCAGCCAAGATAGAGTGGGACAGATCACAGATACGCAGTATTTT
CDR3 protein: CASSQDRVGQITDTQYF
D gene: TRBD1
clone size: once
J gene: TRBJ2-3
V gene: TRBV4-3

CDR3 DNA: TGCGCCAGCAGGTCCAGGACTAGAAATAGCTGGAATGAGCAGTTCTTC
CDR3 protein: CASRSRTRNSWNEQFF
D gene: TRBD2
clone size: .
J gene: TRBJ2-1
V gene: TRBV4-1

CDR3 DNA: TGCGCCAGCAGCACCCGACAGGGGAACTACGAGCAGTACTTC
CDR3 protein: CASSTRQGNYEQYF
D gene: TRBD1
clone size: .
J gene: TRBJ2-7
V gene: TRBV5-1

CDR3 DNA: TGTGCCAGCAGTTCAGGACAGTCGCGACGGCCCCAGCATTTT
CDR3 protein: CASSSGQSRRPQHF
D gene: .
clone size: .
J gene: TRBJ1-5
V gene: TRBV6-5

CDR3 DNA: TGCGCCAGCAGCCAGCCAACTAGCGGGAGAGGGACAGATACGCAGTATTTT
CDR3 protein: CASSQPTSGRGTDTQYF
D gene: TRBD2
clone size: .
J gene: TRBJ2-3
V gene: TRBV4-1